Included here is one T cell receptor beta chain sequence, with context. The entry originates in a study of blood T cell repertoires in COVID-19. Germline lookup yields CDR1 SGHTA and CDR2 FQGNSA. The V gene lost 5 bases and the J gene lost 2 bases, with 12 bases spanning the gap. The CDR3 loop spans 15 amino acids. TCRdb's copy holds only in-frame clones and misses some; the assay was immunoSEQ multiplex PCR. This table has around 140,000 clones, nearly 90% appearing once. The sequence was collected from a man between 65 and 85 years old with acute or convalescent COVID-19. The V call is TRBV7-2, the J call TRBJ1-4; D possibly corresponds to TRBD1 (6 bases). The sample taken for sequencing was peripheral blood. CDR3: CASSPRGQTNEKLFF. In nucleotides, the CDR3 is TGTGCCAGCAGCCCCCGTGGACAGACTAATGAAAAACTGTTTTTT.